This TCR beta chain was sequenced during a study of tumor-infiltrating lymphocytes in localized non-small cell lung cancer. The wider study: Each patient gave resected tumor and non-adjacent uninvolved lung tissue.

The data were produced by immunoSEQ multiplex PCR, yet TCRdb's version contains in-frame clones alone and is incomplete. The profile shows approximately 17,000 clones, approximately 79% of them singletons. Comment on this clone: Its antigen remains unidentified.

CDR3 length: 15 amino acids. V lost 2 bases and J 10 bases, leaving 18 bases between the germline ends. From germline, CDR1 is MNHNS and CDR2 SASEGT. General study results and limits: Immunotypes IM1 and IM2 had similar TCR-derived T-cell fractions. Tumor T-cell fraction from TCR sequencing was not associated with recurrence-free survival (p = 0.61). Not all patients were TCR sequenced, owing to tissue quantity.

The sequenced material came from lung tumor tissue. The chain combines TRBV6-1 with TRBJ2-4; D is possibly TRBD2 (6 bases). The clonotype originates from a human donor with non-small cell lung cancer. CDR3 nucleotides: TGTGCCAGCAGTGAACCGGGGGAATTGAGCCCAATTCAGTACTTC. Its translation is CASSEPGELSPIQYF.